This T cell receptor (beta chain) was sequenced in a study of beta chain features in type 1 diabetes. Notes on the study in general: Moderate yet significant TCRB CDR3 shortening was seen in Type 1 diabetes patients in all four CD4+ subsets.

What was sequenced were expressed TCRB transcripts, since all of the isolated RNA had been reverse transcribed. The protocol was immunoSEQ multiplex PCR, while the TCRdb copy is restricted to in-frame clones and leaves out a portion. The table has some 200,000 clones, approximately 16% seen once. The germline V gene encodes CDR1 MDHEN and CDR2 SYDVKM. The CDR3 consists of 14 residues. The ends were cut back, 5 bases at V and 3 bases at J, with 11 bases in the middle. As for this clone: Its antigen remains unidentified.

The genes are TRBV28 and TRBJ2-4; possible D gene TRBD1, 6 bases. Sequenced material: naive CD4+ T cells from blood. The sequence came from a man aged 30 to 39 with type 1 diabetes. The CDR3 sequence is CASSRGDNKNIQYF. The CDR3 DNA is TGTGCCAGCAGTCGAGGGGACAACAAAAACATTCAGTACTTC.